One sample yielded the 23 T cell receptor beta chains listed below, sequenced in a study of response to subunit inactivated influenza vaccine. TCRdb used MiXCR to reprocess the RT-PCR reads, holding one entry per CDR3 protein. Seen here are hundreds of thousands of distinct CDR3 sequences, 7.6% observed once, and the top ten hold 13%. The sample in question was PBMCs from blood, obtained around 25 months after vaccination. All receptors derive from a man between 50 and 75 years old who received an inactivated influenza vaccine.

This clonotype was picked up many times. This chain uses TRBV5-1 with TRBJ2-5, with D tentatively TRBD1 (6 bases). V was shortened by 0 bases and J by 3 bases, with 9 bases between the two germline ends. Germline lookup yields CDR1 SGHRS and CDR2 YFSETQ. CDR3 size: 14 residues. DNA for the CDR3: TGCGCCAGCAGCTTGGTGGCAGGGGAAGAGACCCAGTACTTC. This translates into CASSLVAGEETQYF.

This clonotype was observed at least ten times. This sequence joins TRBV9 and TRBJ2-5; maybe TRBD2 (5 bases). This CDR3 comprises 15 residues. V was trimmed by 0 bases and J by 1 base, leaving 10 bases between them. Per germline, CDR1 SGDLS and CDR2 YYNGEE. This CDR3 reads CASSVGPSSQETQYF. For the CDR3, the DNA is TGTGCCAGCAGCGTAGGTCCTAGCTCCCAAGAGACCCAGTACTTC.

The rearrangement joins TRBV4-2 to TRBJ2-1, with 14 bases fitting TRBD2. CDR1 and CDR2 from the germline V gene are LGHNA and YNFKEQ. The CDR3 contains 17 residues. Trimming took 1 base from V and 5 from J; bases not matched to a gene: 4. CDR3 sequence (DNA): TGTGCCAGCAGCCAAGGCCTGGGACTAGCGGGAGACAATGAGCAGTTCTTC. It specifies CASSQGLGLAGDNEQFF.

In this sample, this clonotype turned up a few times. The V gene is TRBV3-1, the J gene TRBJ2-1, with 10 bases lining up with TRBD1. Germline-derived CDR1 and CDR2 are LGHDT and YNNKEL (reference sequence). This CDR3 contains 16 residues. Trimming at V came to 1 base and at J to 9 bases, leaving 9 bases not matched to a gene. The CDR3 spells CASSQVVGQGQIEQFF. CDR3 DNA: TGTGCCAGCAGCCAAGTTGTGGGACAGGGGCAGATTGAGCAGTTCTTC.

This clonotype was observed a handful of times. The chain uses TRBV5-4 and TRBJ2-3, with 10 bases that match TRBD2. The V and J ends lost 4 bases and 0 bases, in that order; junction bases with no gene match: 2. CDR3 length equals 15 residues. Germline values: CDR1 SGHNT, CDR2 YYREEE (reference sequence). The CDR3 nucleotides read TGTGCCAGCAGCCAGCGGGAGGGTAGCACAGATACGCAGTATTTT. Translating it yields CASSQREGSTDTQYF.

This clonotype was counted many times. The rearrangement uses TRBV20-1 and TRBJ2-1; 15 nucleotides line up with TRBD2. Germline values: CDR1 DFQATT, CDR2 SNEGSKA (reference sequence). The CDR3 length is 15 residues. Unmatched junction bases numbered 3, after V lost 1 base and J lost 8 bases. The CDR3 nucleotides read TGCAGTGCTAGAGGGACTAGCGGGGGGGCGCATGAGCAGTTCTTC. Its translation: CSARGTSGGAHEQFF.

This clonotype was detected a few times. This chain's CDR3 is CASSGRALQSDTQYF. CDR3 bases: TGCGCCAGCAGCGGACGAGCGCTCCAGTCGGATACGCAGTATTTT. The V gene is TRBV5-1, the J gene TRBJ2-3; D remains unclear. Deletions cut 4 bases from V and 6 bases from J, with 18 bases between. This CDR3 is 15 amino acids long. Germline CDR1 is SGHRS and CDR2 is YFSETQ.

This clonotype has just a few counts. The chain joins TRBV5-1 to TRBJ1-6, with TRBD1 identical over 9 bases. There are 15 residues in the CDR3. Trimming cost V 2 bases and J 10 bases; bases outside gene matches: 7. From germline, CDR1 is SGHRS and CDR2 YFSETQ. The CDR3 sequence is CASSLPGTGHSPLHF. CDR3 coding DNA: TGCGCCAGCAGCTTACCCGGGACAGGGCACTCACCCCTCCACTTT.

The gene calls are TRBV11-2 and TRBJ2-4; no clear D gene. This CDR3 spans 17 amino acids. Germline assignment: CDR1 SGHAT and CDR2 FQNNGV. V lost 4 bases to trimming and J lost 0 bases, with 16 bases between them. CDR3 sequence: CASSSPIESIAKNIQYF. In DNA form, the CDR3 reads TGTGCCAGCAGCTCCCCCATCGAATCTATAGCCAAAAACATTCAGTACTTC.

This chain links TRBV7-2 with TRBJ1-6; TRBD1 matches 8 bases. V shed 5 bases, J shed 7 bases, and the junction held 7 bases outside the gene matches. The germline CDR1 and CDR2 sequences are SGHTA and FQGNSA. The length of the CDR3 is 15 residues. The CDR3, as DNA: TGTGCCAGCAGCAGCGACAGGGGCTCGAATTCACCCCTCCACTTT. Protein sequence: CASSSDRGSNSPLHF.

This chain links TRBV28 with TRBJ2-1; no definite D call. Trimming pared 3 bases from V and 12 bases from J, leaving 9 bases between. The CDR3 runs 11 residues. Germline values: CDR1 MDHEN, CDR2 SYDVKM. CDR3 in amino acids: CASSFAAGQFF. The CDR3 coding sequence is TGTGCCAGCAGTTTTGCGGCAGGGCAGTTCTTC.

In this sample, this clonotype turned up a few times. The CDR3 spells CAISPSPSSGGEETQYF. The DNA of the CDR3 is TGTGCCATCAGCCCATCCCCCTCTAGCGGGGGGGAGGAGACCCAGTACTTC. This chain joins TRBV10-3 and TRBJ2-5, with 12 bases that match TRBD2. With V trimmed by 6 bases and J by 5 bases, 13 bases remained unmatched. The CDR3 contains 17 residues. Germline V gene lookup returns CDR1 ENHRY and CDR2 SYGVKD.

CDR3 residues: CASSYSLGTSGVWELFF. The CDR3 DNA reads TGTGCCAGCAGCTATTCCCTCGGGACTAGCGGGGTTTGGGAGCTGTTTTTT. The chain recombines TRBV7-9 with TRBJ2-2, with 13 bases matching TRBD2. J lost 9 bases, V lost 4 bases, and 11 bases had no gene match. Germline V gives CDR1 SEHNR, CDR2 FQNEAQ (reference sequence). This CDR3 has 17 residues.

The sample holds a few counts of this clonotype. The chain links TRBV7-9 to TRBJ2-7; D is ambiguous. There are 13 residues in the CDR3. V was cut by 3 bases and J by 3 bases, with 9 bases left in between. Germline V lookup: CDR1 SEHNR, CDR2 FQNEAQ (reference sequence). The CDR3 DNA reads TGTGCCAGCAGCTTTGCCAGTAACTACGAGCAGTACTTC. Protein sequence: CASSFASNYEQYF.

This clonotype has a count of ten or more. This clone may be a read error of a much larger clone one base away. For the CDR3, the DNA is TGCAGTGCTAGAGGGGGTTTGAACACTGAAGCTTTCTTT. Translating gives CSARGGLNTEAFF. The J gene is TRBJ1-1, the V gene TRBV20-1; D remains ambiguous. Trimming pared 1 base from V and 0 bases from J, leaving 6 bases between. The CDR3 extends over 13 amino acids. Germline V gives CDR1 DFQATT, CDR2 SNEGSKA (reference sequence).

This chain uses TRBV7-2 with TRBJ2-3; 8 bases map to TRBD1. CDR3 length: 15 amino acids. V shed 5 bases and J 7 bases; nucleotides not matched to a gene: 11. CDR1 is SGHTA, CDR2 FQGNSA, per germline. CDR3 protein: CASSPQGAREYTQYF. The CDR3 nucleotides are TGTGCCAGCAGCCCGCAGGGGGCCCGCGAGTATACGCAGTATTTT.

The sample holds a few counts of this clonotype. The chain recombines TRBV20-1 with TRBJ2-5, with D perhaps TRBD1 (8 bases). This CDR3 is 12 amino acids long. The V and J ends lost 8 bases and 4 bases respectively, with 14 bases between them. Germline V lookup: CDR1 DFQATT, CDR2 SNEGSKA (reference sequence). The CDR3 sequence is CSTYRGGETQYF. The CDR3 bases are TGCAGTACCTACAGGGGGGGAGAGACCCAGTACTTC.

This clonotype has just a few counts. Relative to the germline gene, one junction end is altered; a read error may explain this. V is TRBV7-7 and J is TRBJ1-1; possible D gene TRBD1, 6 bases. The CDR3 has 13 amino acids. Looked up from germline, CDR1 is SSHAT and CDR2 is FNYEAQ (reference sequence). CDR3 in amino acids: CASSRDTGSEAFF. The CDR3 bases are TGTGCTAGCAGCCGGGACACCGGGAGTGAAGCTTTCTTT.

Ten or more counts support this clonotype. V is TRBV5-1 and J is TRBJ2-3; 13 nucleotides agree with TRBD2. V dropped 2 bases and J dropped 4; count of bases not matched to a gene: 7. The CDR3 runs to 17 residues. The germline V gene has CDR1 SGHRS and CDR2 YFSETQ. The CDR3 DNA sequence: TGCGCCAGCAGCTTACGGACTAGCGGGGGCTCCGCAGATACGCAGTATTTT. Protein product: CASSLRTSGGSADTQYF.

Ten or more counts support this clonotype. The chain employs TRBV11-2 and TRBJ2-2, with 11 bases fitting TRBD2. This CDR3 region has 18 residues. The ends lost 4 bases at V and 0 bases at J; junction bases unmatched: 7. Germline-derived CDR1 and CDR2 are SGHAT and FQNNGV. DNA of the CDR3: TGTGCCAGCAGCTCCGGACTAGCGGGTATCGCGAACACCGGGGAGCTGTTTTTT. Its translation is CASSSGLAGIANTGELFF.

This clonotype was observed many times. The gene calls are TRBV20-1 and TRBJ2-1; D is unresolved. The CDR3 covers 15 residues. Trimming shortened V by 3 bases and J by 0 bases, and 12 bases separated the two germline ends. Per the germline V gene, CDR1 is DFQATT and CDR2 is SNEGSKA (reference sequence). The CDR3: CSASLYGDSYNEQFF. As DNA, the CDR3 is TGCAGTGCTAGTTTGTACGGAGACTCCTACAATGAGCAGTTCTTC.

The chain employs TRBV7-2 and TRBJ1-2; 7 nucleotides match TRBD1. The trim removed 6 bases at V and 8 bases at J, leaving 9 bases unmatched. In germline, CDR1 is SGHTA, CDR2 FQGNSA. The CDR3 consists of 13 residues. CDR3 DNA: TGTGCCAGCAGTTCTGACAGGGTGAGCGGCTACACCTTC. Protein sequence: CASSSDRVSGYTF.

The chain has TRBV3-1 and TRBJ2-1, with 8 bases fitting TRBD2. The CDR3 is 16 residues long. V lost 0 bases, J lost 2 bases, and 3 bases stayed unmatched. Germline V gives CDR1 LGHDT, CDR2 YNNKEL (reference sequence). CDR3 region: CASSQEAGATYNEQFF. CDR3 sequence (DNA): TGTGCCAGCAGCCAAGAAGCGGGGGCGACCTACAATGAGCAGTTCTTC.